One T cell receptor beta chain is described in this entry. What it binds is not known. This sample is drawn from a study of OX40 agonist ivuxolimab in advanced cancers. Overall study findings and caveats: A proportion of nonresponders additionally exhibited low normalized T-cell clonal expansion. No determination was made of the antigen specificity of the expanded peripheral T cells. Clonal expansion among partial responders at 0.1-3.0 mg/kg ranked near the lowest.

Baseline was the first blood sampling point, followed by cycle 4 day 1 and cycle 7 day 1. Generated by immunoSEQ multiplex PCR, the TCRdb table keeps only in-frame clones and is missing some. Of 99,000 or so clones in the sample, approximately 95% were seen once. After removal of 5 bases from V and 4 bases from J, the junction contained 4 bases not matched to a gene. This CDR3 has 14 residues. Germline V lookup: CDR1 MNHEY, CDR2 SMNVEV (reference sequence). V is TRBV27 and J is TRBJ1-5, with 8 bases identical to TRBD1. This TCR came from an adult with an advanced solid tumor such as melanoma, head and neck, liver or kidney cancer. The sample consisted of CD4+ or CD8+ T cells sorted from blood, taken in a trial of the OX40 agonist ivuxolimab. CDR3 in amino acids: CASSLGQGNQPQHF. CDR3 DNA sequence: TGTGCCAGCAGTCTCGGACAGGGAAATCAGCCCCAGCATTTT.